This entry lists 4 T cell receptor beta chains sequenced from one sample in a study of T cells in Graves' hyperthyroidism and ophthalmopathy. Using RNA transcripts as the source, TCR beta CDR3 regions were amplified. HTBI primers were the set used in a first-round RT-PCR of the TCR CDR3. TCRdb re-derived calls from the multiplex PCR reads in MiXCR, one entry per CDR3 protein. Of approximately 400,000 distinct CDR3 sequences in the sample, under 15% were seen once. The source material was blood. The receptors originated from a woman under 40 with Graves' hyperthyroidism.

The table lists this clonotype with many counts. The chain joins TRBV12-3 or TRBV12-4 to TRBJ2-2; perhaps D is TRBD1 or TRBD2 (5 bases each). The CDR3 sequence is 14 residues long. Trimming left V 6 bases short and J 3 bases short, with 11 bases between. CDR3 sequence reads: CASSPGTYTGELFF. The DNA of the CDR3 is TGTGCCAGCAGCCCCGGGACCTACACCGGGGAGCTGTTTTTT.

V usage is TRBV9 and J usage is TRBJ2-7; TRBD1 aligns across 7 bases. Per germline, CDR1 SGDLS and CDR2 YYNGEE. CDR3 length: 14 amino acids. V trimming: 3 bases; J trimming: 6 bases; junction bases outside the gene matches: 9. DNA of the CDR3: TGTGCCAGCAGCGCCCGAACAGGGGTCTCCGAGCAGTACTTC. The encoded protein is CASSARTGVSEQYF.

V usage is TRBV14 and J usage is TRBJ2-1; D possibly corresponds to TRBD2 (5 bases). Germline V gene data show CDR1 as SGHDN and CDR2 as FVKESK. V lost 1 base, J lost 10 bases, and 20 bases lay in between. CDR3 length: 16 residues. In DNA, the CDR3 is TGTGCCAGCAGCCAAGTGGGTCCTCCCCTAGCTTTGGAGCAGTTCTTC. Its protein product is CASSQVGPPLALEQFF.

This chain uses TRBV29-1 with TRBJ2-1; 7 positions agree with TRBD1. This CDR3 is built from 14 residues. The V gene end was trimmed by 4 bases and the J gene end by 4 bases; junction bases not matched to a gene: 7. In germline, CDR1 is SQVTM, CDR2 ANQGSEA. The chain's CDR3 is CSVVGQESYNEQFF. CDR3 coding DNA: TGCAGCGTTGTCGGACAGGAAAGTTACAATGAGCAGTTCTTC.